The 14 T cell receptor beta chains reported below all come from one sample, sequenced in a study of T-cell reconstitution after alpha-beta-depleted transplantation in children. This sample's TCRbeta library carried unique molecular identifier barcodes. TCRdb redid the calling of the PCR reads with MiXCR, one entry per CDR3 protein. The table lists approximately 650,000 distinct CDR3 sequences, about 12% of them singletons, with roughly 0.77% in the top ten. Sequencing used PBMCs, obtained before TCRalphabeta/CD19-depleted stem cell transplant. The source is a girl aged 2-10 years with congenital amegakaryocytic thrombocytopenia, due to receive a stem cell transplant.

This clonotype has ten or more counts. The chain uses TRBV3-1 and TRBJ2-2; D unclear. Between the trimmed V and J ends, which lost 3 bases and 0 bases, there was a span of 5 bases. Germline V lookup: CDR1 LGHDT, CDR2 YNNKEL (reference sequence). This CDR3 has 14 amino acids. The CDR3 nucleotides are TGTGCCAGCAGCCAGCATCCGAACACCGGGGAGCTGTTTTTT. Amino acid sequence: CASSQHPNTGELFF.

This clonotype was seen more than once but under ten times. The rearrangement uses TRBV12-5 and TRBJ1-2; D is perhaps TRBD1 (5 bases). CDR3 length: 12 residues. Germline values: CDR1 LGHNT, CDR2 FRNRAP. Trimming took 6 bases from V and 8 from J, leaving 13 bases between them. The CDR3 DNA sequence: TGTGCTAGTGGCCCGGGACTTCGCGGCTACACCTTC. Translating gives CASGPGLRGYTF.

This clonotype turned up a few times. The chain carries TRBV30 and TRBJ1-1, with D possibly matching TRBD1 (6 bases). The CDR3 has 15 residues. V lost 4 bases and J lost 4, with 19 bases in between. Per the germline V gene, CDR1 is GTSNPN and CDR2 is SVGIG (reference sequence). CDR3 DNA: TGTGCCTGGAAGCCACAGGGAGCTAAGACCACTGAAGCTTTCTTT. Translation: CAWKPQGAKTTEAFF. The complete variable domain, with remaining parts taken from reference TRBV30 and TRBJ1-1, reads SQTIHQWPATLVQPVGSPLSLECTVEGTSNPNLYWYRQAAGRGLQLLFYSVGIGQISSEVPQNLSASRPQDRQFILSSKKLLLSDSGFYLCAWKPQGAKTTEAFFGQGTRLTVV.

This clonotype was counted at least ten times. The chain recombines TRBV10-3 with TRBJ2-7; tentative D call: TRBD2 (5 bases). V lost 5 bases to trimming and J lost 4 bases, with 24 bases between them. The germline CDR1 and CDR2 sequences are ENHRY and SYGVKD. This CDR3 spans 17 amino acids. The CDR3 nucleotides are TGTGCCATCAGTTCTGCGTTTCTGGAGGACGCAGCATACGAGCAGTACTTC. It translates to CAISSAFLEDAAYEQYF.

This clonotype was seen repeatedly, ten times or more. The V call is TRBV28, the J call TRBJ1-5; 7 positions agree with TRBD1. Germline-derived CDR1 and CDR2 are MDHEN and SYDVKM. The CDR3 has 18 residues. Trimming at V came to 3 bases and at J to 0 bases, leaving 11 bases not matched to a gene. CDR3 nucleotides: TGTGCCAGCAGTTTTTTTGTCGAGAGGGGGCATAGCAATCAGCCCCAGCATTTT. It is translated as CASSFFVERGHSNQPQHF. Full variable domain (missing parts from reference TRBV28 and TRBJ1-5): DVKVTQSSRYLVKRTGEKVFLECVQDMDHENMFWYRQDPGLGLRLIYFSYDVKMKEKGDIPEGYSVSREKKERFSLILESASTNQTSMYLCASSFFVERGHSNQPQHFGDGTRLSIL.

At least ten counts were recorded for this clonotype. The chain recombines TRBV20-1 with TRBJ2-3, with D uncertain. The V end lost 3 bases, the J end lost 3 bases, and 19 bases lay between the germline ends. The CDR3 is 16 residues long. The germline gives CDR1 DFQATT, CDR2 SNEGSKA (reference sequence). The CDR3 DNA sequence: TGCAGTGCTAGTTGGCTTGACCGGCTTTCGACAGATACGCAGTATTTT. Its translation: CSASWLDRLSTDTQYF.

In this sample, this clonotype turned up many times. The chain employs TRBV20-1 and TRBJ2-1; TRBD2 matches 14 bases. CDR3 length equals 18 residues. Germline V lookup: CDR1 DFQATT, CDR2 SNEGSKA (reference sequence). The V and J ends lost 5 bases and 0 bases, in that order; junction bases with no gene match: 9. For the CDR3, the DNA is TGCAGTGCTGACGGACTAGCGGGAGGTCCACTCTCCTACAATGAGCAGTTCTTC. Translated, it gives CSADGLAGGPLSYNEQFF.

The chain combines TRBV28 with TRBJ2-5; 11 nucleotides align to TRBD2. V trimming: 4 bases; J trimming: 0 bases; junction bases outside the gene matches: 10. The germline gives CDR1 MDHEN, CDR2 SYDVKM. This CDR3 has 18 residues. The CDR3: CASSSRLAGIRYQETQYF. DNA for the CDR3: TGTGCCAGCAGTTCAAGACTAGCGGGGATCCGATACCAAGAGACCCAGTACTTC.

This chain joins TRBV10-3 and TRBJ2-2; maybe TRBD1 (8 bases). This CDR3 has 16 amino acids. CDR1 is ENHRY, CDR2 SYGVKD, per germline. Trimming shortened V by 4 bases and J by 4 bases, and 16 bases separated the two germline ends. CDR3 amino acids: CAISVDRGGATGELFF. CDR3 nucleotides: TGTGCCATCAGTGTAGACAGGGGAGGGGCCACCGGGGAGCTGTTTTTT.

The chain recombines TRBV7-8 with TRBJ2-5; D not certain. The CDR3 length is 17 residues. Germline V gives CDR1 SGHVS, CDR2 FQNEAQ. Trimming stripped 3 bases from V and 5 bases from J, with 22 bases between. The CDR3 DNA follows: TGTGCCAGCAGCTTCAATCCCGACACCCAGACCGATGAGACCCAGTACTTC. Amino acid sequence: CASSFNPDTQTDETQYF. The complete variable domain, with remaining parts taken from reference TRBV7-8 and TRBJ2-5, reads GAGVSQSPRYKVAKRGQDVALRCDPISGHVSLFWYQQALGQGPEFLTYFQNEAQLDKSGLPSDRFFAERPEGSVSTLKIQRTQQEDSAVYLCASSFNPDTQTDETQYFGPGTRLLVL.

This clonotype has ten or more counts. V is TRBV12-3 or TRBV12-4 and J is TRBJ1-6, with 11 bases fitting TRBD1. Trimming removed 7 bases from V and 8 bases from J; junction bases left unmatched: 13. This CDR3 comprises 17 residues. The CDR3 loop is CASTKDRGHLADSPLHF. The CDR3 nucleotides are TGTGCCAGCACTAAGGACAGGGGGCATCTTGCGGATTCACCCCTCCACTTT.

This clonotype was observed a handful of times. V usage is TRBV20-1 and J usage is TRBJ1-5; D is perhaps TRBD1 (6 bases). The CDR3 spans 14 residues. Between the trimmed V and J ends, which lost 3 bases and 6 bases, there was a span of 15 bases. Germline assignment: CDR1 DFQATT and CDR2 SNEGSKA (reference sequence). CDR3 residues: CSASYGGGSQPQHF. The CDR3 DNA sequence: TGCAGTGCTAGTTATGGAGGGGGAAGTCAGCCCCAGCATTTT.

The sample holds many counts of this clonotype. The genes are TRBV12-3 or TRBV12-4 and TRBJ2-1; no reliable D call. The CDR3 sequence is 15 residues long. Trimming cost V 3 bases and J 7 bases, with 16 bases left between them. CDR3 sequence: CASSFPPASFNEQFF. CDR3 bases: TGTGCCAGCAGTTTCCCCCCAGCCTCATTTAATGAGCAGTTCTTC.

This clonotype came up many times. The chain combines TRBV20-1 with TRBJ2-3; D gene ambiguous. Trimming shortened V by 0 bases and J by 1 base, and 8 bases separated the two germline ends. CDR1 is DFQATT, CDR2 SNEGSKA, per germline (reference sequence). The length of the CDR3 is 14 residues. The CDR3 DNA reads TGCAGTGCTAGAGATCCTGCGGGCACAGATACGCAGTATTTT. It yields the protein CSARDPAGTDTQYF.